This T cell receptor beta chain originates from a study of blood T cell repertoires in COVID-19. Study-level background: Material from acute and convalescent COVID-19 was sourced from the United States, Italy and Spain. The cDNA or gDNA used as material had been derived from T cells, B-cell-depleted T cells, or PBMCs.

V gave up 4 bases and J gave up 7 bases; unmatched junction bases: 7. Germline V gene sequence: CDR1 MDHEN, CDR2 SYDVKM. The CDR3 totals 15 residues. In the study's own analysis: Researchers report that nucleated cell counts were estimated from reference gene primer amplification. Clones were sequenced by immunoSEQ multiplex PCR, and TCRdb holds only the in-frame ones, with some missing. V and J calls and clone size are as listed in that table; D and trimming were resolved from the DNA. This sample yields around 300,000 clones, of which around 83% are seen a single time; just under 3% belongs to the top ten.

Input material: peripheral blood. The receptor's source is a man aged 25-40 years with active or convalescent COVID-19. V usage is TRBV28 and J usage is TRBJ1-6, with 7 bases fitting TRBD1. The chain's CDR3 is CASSSPTGRNSPLHF. CDR3 nucleotide sequence: TGTGCCAGCAGTTCCCCGACAGGGCGAAATTCACCCCTCCACTTT.